This T cell receptor beta chain was found in a study of vaccination effects on CD4 cells after COVID-19. Data came from immunoSEQ multiplex PCR; TCRdb stores just in-frame clones and leaves some out. The sample has tens of thousands of clones; approximately 74% are singletons. Sequencing was preceded by expansion of antigen-specific CD4+ T cells with viral peptide pools in the ViraFEST assay. Cells that had been cultured for 10 days were the source of isolated CD4+ T cells. Prior SARS-CoV-2 infection was absent in the vaccine recipients, as shown by negative nucleocapsid antibodies. Of note for this clone: Its antigen remains unidentified.

The input for sequencing was CD4+ T cells from PBMCs cultured with HCoV-NL63 spike peptides, taken before COVID-19 vaccination. The TCR comes from a human donor who received a COVID-19 vaccine.

CDR3 in amino acids: CASSPLGTLYNEQFF. The CDR3 DNA follows: TGTGCCAGCTCACCCTTGGGGACTTTATACAATGAGCAGTTCTTC. The V gene is TRBV18, the J gene TRBJ2-1; tentative D call: TRBD2 (6 bases). Trimming stripped 3 bases from V and 4 bases from J, with 13 bases between. The CDR3 length is 15 residues. Germline V gene lookup returns CDR1 KGHSH and CDR2 LQKENI.